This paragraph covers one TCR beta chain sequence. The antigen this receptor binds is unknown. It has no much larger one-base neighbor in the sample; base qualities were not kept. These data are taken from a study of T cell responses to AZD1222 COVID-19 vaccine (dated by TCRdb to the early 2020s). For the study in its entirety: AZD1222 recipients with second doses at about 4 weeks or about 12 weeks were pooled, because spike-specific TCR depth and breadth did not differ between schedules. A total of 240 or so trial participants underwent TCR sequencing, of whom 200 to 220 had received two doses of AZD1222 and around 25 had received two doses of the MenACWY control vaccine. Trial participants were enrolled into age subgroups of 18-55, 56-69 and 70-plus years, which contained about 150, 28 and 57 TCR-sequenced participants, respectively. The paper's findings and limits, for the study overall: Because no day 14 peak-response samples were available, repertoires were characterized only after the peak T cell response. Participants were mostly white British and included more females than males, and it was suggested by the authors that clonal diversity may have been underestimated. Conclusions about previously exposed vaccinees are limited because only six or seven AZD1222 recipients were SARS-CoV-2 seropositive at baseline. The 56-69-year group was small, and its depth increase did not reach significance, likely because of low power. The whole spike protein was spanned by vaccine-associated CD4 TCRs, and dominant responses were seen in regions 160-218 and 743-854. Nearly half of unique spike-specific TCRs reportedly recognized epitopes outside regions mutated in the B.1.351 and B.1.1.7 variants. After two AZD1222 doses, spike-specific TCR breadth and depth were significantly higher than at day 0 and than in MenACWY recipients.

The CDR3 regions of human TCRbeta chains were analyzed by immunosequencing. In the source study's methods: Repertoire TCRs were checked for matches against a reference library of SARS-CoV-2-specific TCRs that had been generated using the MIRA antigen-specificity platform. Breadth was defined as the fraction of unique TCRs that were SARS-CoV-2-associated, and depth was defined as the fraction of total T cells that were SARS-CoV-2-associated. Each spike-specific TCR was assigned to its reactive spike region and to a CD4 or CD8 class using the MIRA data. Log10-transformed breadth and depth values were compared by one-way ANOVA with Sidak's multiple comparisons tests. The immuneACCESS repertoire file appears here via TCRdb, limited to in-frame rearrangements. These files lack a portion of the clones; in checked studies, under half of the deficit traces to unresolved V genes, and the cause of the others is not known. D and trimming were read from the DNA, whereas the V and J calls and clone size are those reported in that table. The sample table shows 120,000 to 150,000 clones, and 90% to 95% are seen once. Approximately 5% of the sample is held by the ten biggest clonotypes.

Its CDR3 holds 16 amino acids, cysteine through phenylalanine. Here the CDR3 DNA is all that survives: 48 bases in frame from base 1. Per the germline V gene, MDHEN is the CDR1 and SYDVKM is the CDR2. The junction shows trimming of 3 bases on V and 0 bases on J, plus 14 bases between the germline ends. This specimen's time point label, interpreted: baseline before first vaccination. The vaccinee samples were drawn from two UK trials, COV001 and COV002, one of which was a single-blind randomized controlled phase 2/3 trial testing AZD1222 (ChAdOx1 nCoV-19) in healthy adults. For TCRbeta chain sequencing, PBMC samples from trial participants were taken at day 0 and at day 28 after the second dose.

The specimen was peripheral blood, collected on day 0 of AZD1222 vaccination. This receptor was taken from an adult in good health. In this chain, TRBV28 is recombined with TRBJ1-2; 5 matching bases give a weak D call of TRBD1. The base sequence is TGTGCCAGCAGTTTTTCAATGACAGAAGCTAACTATGGCTACACCTTC. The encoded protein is CASSFSMTEANYGYTF.